The 26 T cell receptor beta chains reported below all come from one sample, sequenced in a study of control samples from healthy donors and cancer patients. The protocol was immunoSEQ multiplex PCR, while the TCRdb copy is restricted to in-frame clones and leaves out a portion. The sample lists tens of thousands of clones, over 75% seen once, with around 5.7% in the top ten. The specimen sequenced was blood. Receptors were obtained from a woman aged 50 to 60 in good health.

This clone came up a few times. The chain has TRBV5-6 and TRBJ2-7; D gene uncertain. Trimming removed 3 bases from V and 0 bases from J, with 10 bases in between. Germline V gene lookup returns CDR1 SGHDT and CDR2 YYEEEE. The CDR3 is 14 residues long. CDR3 bases: TGTGCCAGCAGCTCGGCCGACCGCTCCTACGAGCAGTACTTC. Protein sequence: CASSSADRSYEQYF. Together with reference TRBV5-6 and TRBJ2-7, the CDR3 gives the full variable domain: DAGVTQSPTHLIKTRGQQVTLRCSPKSGHDTVSWYQQALGQGPQFIFQYYEEEERQRGNFPDRFSGHQFPNYSSELNVNALLLGDSALYLCASSSADRSYEQYFGPGTRLTVT.

The J gene is TRBJ2-5, the V gene TRBV12-3 or TRBV12-4; the D gene is possibly TRBD1 (6 bases). V lost 5 bases and J 5 bases, leaving 12 bases between the germline ends. The CDR3 spans 13 residues. Here the CDR3 DNA reads TGTGCCAGCAGTGAAAGGGGGTACGAGACCCAGTACTTC. Its translation is CASSERGYETQYF.

This clone was picked up a small number of times. The V call is TRBV4-1, the J call TRBJ1-3; D is unresolved. The CDR3 spans 15 residues. Deletions cut 0 bases from V and 2 bases from J, with 8 bases between. Germline lookup yields CDR1 MGHRA and CDR2 YSYEKL. The CDR3 loop is CASSQESETGNTIYF. CDR3 nucleotide sequence: TGCGCCAGCAGCCAAGAATCGGAAACTGGAAACACCATATATTTT.

V gene TRBV5-4 combines with J gene TRBJ1-2; tentatively, D is TRBD1 (6 bases). Germline V CDR1 and CDR2: SGHNT, YYREEE (reference sequence). The CDR3 runs to 13 residues. Trimming took off 4 bases at V and 8 bases at J, with 15 bases between the two ends. CDR3 loop: CASSQTRGGGYTF. The CDR3 region has the DNA TGTGCCAGCAGCCAAACCAGGGGCGGCGGCTACACCTTC.

Worth noting for this clone: This sample includes further DNA sequences coding for the same CDR3. The CDR3 region has the DNA TGTGCCAGTAGTATCGGACAGGGGTACGAGCAGTACTTC. Its translation is CASSIGQGYEQYF. J is TRBJ2-7 and V is TRBV19; TRBD1 matches 9 bases. Germline CDR1 LNHDA, CDR2 SQIVND (reference sequence). The CDR3 is made up of 13 amino acids. V lost 3 bases, J lost 4 bases, and 1 base stayed unmatched. Complete variable domain (other parts from reference TRBV19 and TRBJ2-7): DGGITQSPKYLFRKEGQNVTLSCEQNLNHDAMYWYRQDPGQGLRLIYYSQIVNDFQKGDIAEGYSVSREKKESFPLTVTSAQKNPTAFYLCASSIGQGYEQYFGPGTRLTVT.

Only one count was recorded for this clone. CDR3 DNA: TGTGCCAGCAGCCAAGATTCCTACGAGCAGTACTTC. It encodes CASSQDSYEQYF. The rearrangement joins TRBV3-1 (or the pseudogene TRBV3-2) to TRBJ2-7, with D hard to call. Germline V lookup: CDR1 LGHDT, CDR2 YNNKEL (reference sequence). This CDR3 has 12 residues. V was shortened by 0 bases and J by 1 base, with 1 base between the two germline ends.

CDR3 sequence reads: CASGLVLTGQGSEQYF. Here the CDR3 DNA reads TGTGCTAGTGGTTTGGTACTCACGGGACAGGGTAGCGAGCAGTACTTC. The chain employs TRBV12-5 and TRBJ2-7, with TRBD1 identical over 9 bases. The CDR3 runs 16 residues. Germline V gene sequence: CDR1 LGHNT, CDR2 FRNRAP. Trimming took 0 bases from V and 6 from J; bases not matched to a gene: 9.

The chain couples TRBV5-4 to TRBJ1-2; D perhaps matches TRBD1 (6 bases). Trimming shortened V by 3 bases and J by 11 bases, and 23 bases separated the two germline ends. The CDR3 has 15 residues. CDR1 is SGHNT and CDR2 is YYREEE in the germline V gene (reference sequence). CDR3 nucleotide sequence: TGTGCCAGCAGCTCCGCGATGGGGGGCGGAGGAAGGTACACCTTC. This sequence encodes CASSSAMGGGGRYTF.

The gene calls are TRBV5-1 and TRBJ2-1, with a tentative D call TRBD2 (6 bases). The CDR3 is 15 residues long. CDR1 is SGHRS, CDR2 YFSETQ, per germline. Trimming pared 0 bases from V and 7 bases from J, leaving 14 bases between. CDR3 DNA: TGCGCCAGCAGCTTGGAGGGTGCGGGGACTAATGAGCAGTTCTTC. Translating it yields CASSLEGAGTNEQFF.

The V and J genes are TRBV4-1 and TRBJ2-3; TRBD2 agrees at 10 bases. CDR1 is MGHRA and CDR2 is YSYEKL in the germline V gene. CDR3 length: 16 residues. The ends lost 4 bases at V and 2 bases at J; junction bases unmatched: 6. The CDR3 loop reads CASSPRLAGDTDTQYF. CDR3 coding DNA: TGCGCCAGCAGCCCGCGGCTAGCGGGGGACACAGATACGCAGTATTTT.

This clone was counted only a few times. The same CDR3 is also encoded by other DNA sequences in this sample. The rearrangement joins TRBV5-1 to TRBJ1-2; no clear D. Trimming left V 2 bases short and J 4 bases short, with 6 bases between. The germline V gene has CDR1 SGHRS and CDR2 YFSETQ. The CDR3 is 12 residues long. Written as DNA, the CDR3 is TGCGCCAGCAGCTTAGAGGGCTATGGCTACACCTTC. This gives the protein CASSLEGYGYTF.

The V and J genes are TRBV29-1 and TRBJ1-1; tentative D call: TRBD1 (5 bases). Germline-derived CDR1 and CDR2 are SQVTM and ANQGSEA. Trimming cost V 6 bases and J 5 bases, with 13 bases left between them. This CDR3 has 12 amino acids. DNA for the CDR3: TGCAGCGTCTTAACTCAGGGTACTGAAGCTTTCTTT. Translating it yields CSVLTQGTEAFF.

The chain uses TRBV12-5 and TRBJ2-7; D perhaps matches TRBD2 (6 bases). Germline V gene data show CDR1 as LGHNT and CDR2 as FRNRAP. V was trimmed by 4 bases and J by 6 bases, leaving 19 bases between them. This CDR3 region has 15 residues. CDR3 nucleotide sequence: TGTGCTAGTGGTTCAGTGCTTGGAGGGTGGGGCGAGCAGTACTTC. Encoded protein: CASGSVLGGWGEQYF. The full variable domain, completed using reference TRBV12-5 and TRBJ2-7, is DARVTQTPRHKVTEMGQEVTMRCQPILGHNTVFWYRQTMMQGLELLAYFRNRAPLDDSGMPKDRFSAEMPDATLATLKIQPSEPRDSAVYFCASGSVLGGWGEQYFGPGTRLTVT.

The chain has TRBV12-3 or TRBV12-4 and TRBJ2-4; a possible D gene is TRBD2 (5 bases). The CDR3 is 13 amino acids. With 8 bases removed from V and 7 bases from J, the gap between germline ends came to 15 bases. CDR3 coding DNA: TGTGCCAGCGCAGTACCGGGGAAGAACATTCAGTACTTC. This gives the protein CASAVPGKNIQYF.

This clone has a handful of counts. The V call is TRBV30, the J call TRBJ1-4; D gene unclear. This CDR3 contains 15 residues. Germline V gene lookup returns CDR1 GTSNPN and CDR2 SVGIG (reference sequence). V was cut by 2 bases and J by 5 bases, with 15 bases left in between. For the CDR3, the DNA is TGTGCCTGGAGTACAGCAGTGGGAATAAATGAAAAACTGTTTTTT. Its protein product is CAWSTAVGINEKLFF.

The chain employs TRBV9 and TRBJ2-7; D may match TRBD1 or TRBD2 (5 bases each). CDR1 and CDR2 from the germline V gene are SGDLS and YYNGEE. The ends were cut back, 5 bases at V and 7 bases at J, with 13 bases in the middle. CDR3 length equals 12 residues. CDR3: CASSLGDQEQYF. DNA for the CDR3: TGTGCCAGCAGTTTGGGGGATCAGGAGCAGTACTTC.

The rearrangement joins TRBV9 to TRBJ1-6, with D tentatively TRBD1 (6 bases). The CDR3 spans 13 residues. From germline, CDR1 is SGDLS and CDR2 YYNGEE. V gave up 3 bases and J gave up 7 bases, with 8 bases separating them. CDR3 DNA sequence: TGTGCCAGCAGCGCTACAGGGAATTCACCCCTCCACTTT. Protein: CASSATGNSPLHF.

The chain has TRBV27 and TRBJ2-2; D remains unclear. From germline, CDR1 is MNHEY and CDR2 SMNVEV (reference sequence). V was cut by 0 bases and J by 2 bases, with 7 bases left in between. The CDR3 is 15 amino acids. The CDR3 sequence is CASSLSRINTGELFF. The CDR3 coding sequence is TGTGCCAGCAGTTTATCCCGAATTAACACCGGGGAGCTGTTTTTT.

This chain joins TRBV30 and TRBJ1-6, with D hard to call. Trimming pared 1 base from V and 8 bases from J, leaving 12 bases between. Germline V CDR1 and CDR2: GTSNPN, SVGIG (reference sequence). The CDR3 has 14 amino acids. The CDR3 loop reads CAWSEEEVYSPLHF. The CDR3 bases are TGTGCCTGGAGTGAGGAGGAAGTCTATTCACCCCTCCACTTT.

This clone was picked up one time. The chain employs TRBV2 and TRBJ1-5; perhaps TRBD1 as D (6 bases). Trimming shortened V by 5 bases and J by 5 bases, and 13 bases separated the two germline ends. The CDR3 consists of 14 residues. Germline CDR1 reads SNHLY; CDR2 reads FYNNEI. CDR3 coding DNA: TGTGCCAGCAGTCTCACAGGGATATATCAGCCCCAGCATTTT. Its protein is CASSLTGIYQPQHF. The variable domain in full, with the rest retrieved from reference TRBV2 and TRBJ1-5, is EPEVTQTPSHQVTQMGQEVILRCVPISNHLYFYWYRQILGQKVEFLVSFYNNEISEKSEIFDDQFSVERPDGSNFTLKIRSTKLEDSAMYFCASSLTGIYQPQHFGDGTRLSIL.

The J gene is TRBJ2-3, the V gene TRBV18; weak D call: TRBD2 (6 bases). Trimming took 2 bases from V and 6 from J, leaving 12 bases between them. CDR3 length equals 14 residues. CDR1 is KGHSH and CDR2 is LQKENI in the germline V gene. CDR3 in DNA: TGTGCCAGCTCACCAAGGATTCGGGAGGATACGCAGTATTTT. Protein: CASSPRIREDTQYF.

The rearrangement links TRBV19 to TRBJ2-7, with TRBD1 identical over 8 bases. CDR3 size: 13 residues. The germline V gene has CDR1 LNHDA and CDR2 SQIVND (reference sequence). The V and J ends lost 6 bases and 2 bases, in that order; junction bases with no gene match: 3. This CDR3 reads CASRDRATYEQYF. In DNA form, the CDR3 reads TGTGCCAGTAGGGACAGGGCCACCTACGAGCAGTACTTC.

This clone showed up just once. CDR3 amino acids: CASSSPGSEKLFF. In nucleotides, the CDR3 is TGTGCCAGCAGTTCTCCAGGCAGCGAAAAACTGTTTTTT. V usage is TRBV6-5 and J usage is TRBJ1-4, with unresolved D. The CDR3 runs to 13 residues. The V and J ends lost 4 bases and 8 bases respectively, with 11 bases between them. Germline values: CDR1 MNHEY, CDR2 SVGAGI.

This clone was seen a handful of times. V usage is TRBV24-1 and J usage is TRBJ1-6, with D perhaps matching TRBD1 (5 bases). Deletions cut 9 bases from V and 10 bases from J, with 18 bases between. The CDR3 extends over 14 amino acids. Germline V gene data show CDR1 as KGHDR and CDR2 as SFDVKD. The CDR3 nucleotides read TGTGCCACCTCAAGGGGAGAGGTGGGCTCACCCCTCCACTTT. Protein sequence: CATSRGEVGSPLHF.

This clone was counted once. In DNA, the CDR3 is TGTGCCAGCAGCTTTTCCGGGAACACTGAAGCTTTCTTT. Its protein product is CASSFSGNTEAFF. The chain joins TRBV5-4 to TRBJ1-1; D unresolved. The CDR3 spans 13 residues. V lost 2 bases and J 1 base, leaving 6 bases between the germline ends. Germline CDR1 SGHNT, CDR2 YYREEE (reference sequence).

This chain uses TRBV13 with TRBJ2-5; 7 bases fit TRBD1. Germline loops: CDR1 PRHDT, CDR2 FYEKMQ (reference sequence). The CDR3 contains 12 residues. V was pared by 5 bases and J by 5 bases, with 2 bases of the junction left unmatched. In nucleotides, the CDR3 is TGTGCCAGCAGCCGACAGGGCGAGACCCAGTACTTC. It codes for CASSRQGETQYF.